This T cell receptor (beta chain) was obtained from a study of shared clonotypes between healthy human individuals. As for the study in general: The study used three CD4 naive, three CD4 memory, two CD8 naive and one CD8 memory plate per donor. Whole-study findings and limits: Naive subsets, compared against memory subsets, generally had larger estimated richness values.

The table came from immunoSEQ multiplex PCR; TCRdb's copy has only in-frame clones and leaves some out. The sample yields 1.5 million to 2.5 million clones, 85% to 95% seen once. The CDR3 consists of 17 residues. The V end lost 5 bases, the J end lost 5 bases, and 24 bases lay between the germline ends. CDR1 is SGHVS and CDR2 is FQNEAQ in the germline V gene. In regard to this clone: Its antigen is currently unknown.

Naive CD8 cells lacked CD45RO and underwent positive selection for CCR7, leaving out terminally differentiated effector memory CD45RA+ cells. Adult Caucasians living in Nashville, Tennessee made up all of the donors. The rearrangement uses TRBV7-8 and TRBJ1-2; D perhaps matches TRBD1 (6 bases). This sequence was found in a man aged 18 to 29 in good health. The sequencing sample was made of naive CD8+ T cells sorted from blood. As DNA, the CDR3 is TGTGCCAGCAGCCCTCAAACAGGGACGATCCTTGCATATGGCTACACCTTC. Its translation: CASSPQTGTILAYGYTF.